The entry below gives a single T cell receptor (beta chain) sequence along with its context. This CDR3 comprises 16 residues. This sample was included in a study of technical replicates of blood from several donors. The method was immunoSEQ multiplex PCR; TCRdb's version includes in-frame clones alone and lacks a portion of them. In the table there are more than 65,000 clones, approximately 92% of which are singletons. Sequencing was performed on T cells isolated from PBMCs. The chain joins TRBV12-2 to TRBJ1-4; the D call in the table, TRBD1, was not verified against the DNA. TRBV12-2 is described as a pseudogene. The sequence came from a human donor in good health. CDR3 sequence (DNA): TGTGCAAGTCGCGATAATAGGGCAGGGAAAAATGAAAAACTGTTTTTT. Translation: CASRDNRAGKNEKLFF.